The source of this TCR beta chain is a study of cytomegalovirus exposure and HLA in healthy donors. The overall study: As released early, the data held some 85 million unique TCRs from HLA-typed donors.

Unrecorded immune exposure was likely among donors, who were nominally healthy when sampled. The CDR3 length is 13 residues. The ends were cut back, 9 bases at V and 0 bases at J, with 12 bases in the middle. Per germline, CDR1 MDHEN and CDR2 SYDVKM. The PCR employed 60 Vbeta primers together with 13 Jbeta primers. Assay used: immunoSEQ multiplex PCR; TCRdb lists only in-frame clones, some missing. Of about 120,000 clones in the sample, around 76% are singletons; the top ten hold 30%. About this clone: Its antigen is as yet unknown.

Findings and limits, study-wide: The authors listed about 170 TCR beta chains as cytomegalovirus-associated. Analysis performed later showed TCR beta chains linked to HLA being more clonally expanded than equally common others.

The sample comprised PBMCs. The chain employs TRBV28 and TRBJ2-7; weak D call: TRBD1 (5 bases). This TCR was recovered from a man aged 55 to 70 in good health and CMV-seropositive. The CDR3 region has the DNA TGTGCCAGTAACCCAGGGCCCTCCTACGAGCAGTACTTC. Amino acid sequence: CASNPGPSYEQYF.